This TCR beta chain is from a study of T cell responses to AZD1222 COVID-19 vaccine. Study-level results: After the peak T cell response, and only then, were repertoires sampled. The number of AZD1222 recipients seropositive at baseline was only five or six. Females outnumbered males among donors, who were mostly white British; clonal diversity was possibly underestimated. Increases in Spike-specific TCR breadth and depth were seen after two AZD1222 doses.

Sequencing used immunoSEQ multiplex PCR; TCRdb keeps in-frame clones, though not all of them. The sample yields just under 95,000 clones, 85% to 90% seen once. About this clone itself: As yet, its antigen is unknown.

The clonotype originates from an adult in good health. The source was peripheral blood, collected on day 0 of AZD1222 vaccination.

The CDR3 DNA reads as TGTGCCAGCAGCCTCCGAACCGGGACTACAGGCACAGATACGCAGTATTTT. It yields the protein CASSLRTGTTGTDTQYF. J is TRBJ2-3 and V is TRBV3-1 (or the pseudogene TRBV3-2), with 7 positions matching TRBD2. Germline values: CDR1 LGHDT, CDR2 YNNKEL (reference sequence). V shed 4 bases, J shed 1 base, and the junction held 11 bases outside the gene matches. This CDR3 is 17 amino acids long.